The next 11 T cell receptor beta chains were all read from a single sample in a study of vaccination and CD4 T cells after COVID-19. The assay that was used to sequence DNA from cultured CD4+ T cells was the Oncomine TCR Beta short-read assay. Via MiXCR, TCRdb re-called the PCR reads, giving one row per CDR3 protein. The repertoire consists of fewer than 15,000 distinct CDR3 sequences, with roughly 34% occurring once and the leading ten covering about 35%. Treatment indicated: approximately 9-day PBMC culture with coronavirus spike peptide pools or control peptides (ViraFEST assay). No cognate antigen is known for these TCRs. The sequencing sample was made of cultured CD4+ T cells from blood. These receptors originate from a human donor with COVID-19.

This rearrangement joins TRBV27 to TRBJ2-5; no reliable D call. CDR3 size: 13 residues. V was cut by 5 bases and J by 4 bases, with 11 bases left in between. From germline, CDR1 is MNHEY and CDR2 SMNVEV (reference sequence). CDR3 coding DNA: TGTGCCAGCAGTCCATCTAGTTTAGAGACCCAGTACTTC. Encoded protein: CASSPSSLETQYF.

The rearrangement links TRBV11-2 to TRBJ1-6; D unclear. With 7 bases removed from V and 4 bases from J, the gap between germline ends came to 8 bases. Per the germline V gene, CDR1 is SGHAT and CDR2 is FQNNGV. CDR3 length: 13 residues. The CDR3: CASTSGYNSPLHF. The CDR3 DNA is TGTGCCAGCACCTCGGGGTATAATTCACCCCTCCACTTT.

Only a few counts were recorded for this clonotype. The rearrangement links TRBV9 to TRBJ1-1; D is perhaps TRBD1 (6 bases). The CDR3 is made up of 15 amino acids. Between the trimmed V and J ends, which lost 0 bases and 4 bases, there was a span of 13 bases. CDR1 is SGDLS, CDR2 YYNGEE, per germline. For the CDR3, the DNA is TGTGCCAGCAGCGTAGGAGGGGGAAAGAGCACTGAAGCTTTCTTT. Translating it yields CASSVGGGKSTEAFF.

The rearrangement links TRBV18 to TRBJ1-1; possible D gene TRBD1, 5 bases. Germline assignment: CDR1 KGHSH and CDR2 LQKENI. The length of the CDR3 is 14 residues. V gave up 4 bases and J gave up 0 bases, with 9 bases separating them. CDR3 sequence: CASSRTQVNTEAFF. As DNA, the CDR3 is TGTGCCAGCTCACGGACACAGGTGAACACTGAAGCTTTCTTT.

V gene TRBV12-3 or TRBV12-4 combines with J gene TRBJ1-1; D possibly corresponds to TRBD1 (5 bases). Trimming stripped 6 bases from V and 1 base from J, with 12 bases between. The CDR3 is made up of 14 amino acids. This CDR3 reads CASSPVGTNTEAFF. CDR3 nucleotide sequence: TGTGCCAGCAGCCCTGTGGGGACGAACACTGAAGCTTTCTTT.

The chain combines TRBV6-1 with TRBJ2-7; the D is unclear. V gave up 5 bases and J gave up 4 bases, with 6 bases separating them. Germline values: CDR1 MNHNS, CDR2 SASEGT. The CDR3 spans 11 residues. In DNA, the CDR3 is TGTGCCAGCAGTCCGAAGTACGAGCAGTACTTC. This codes for CASSPKYEQYF.

There are a few counts of this clonotype. V is TRBV6-4 and J is TRBJ2-1, with D possibly TRBD1 on 6 matching bases. Trimming removed 0 bases at V and 6 bases at J, with 15 bases between. Germline CDR1 is MRHNA and CDR2 is SNTAGT. The CDR3 totals 16 residues. CDR3 coding DNA: TGTGCCAGCAGTGACTCGGGGGCGGTTGGGACCAATGAGCAGTTCTTC. Its protein product is CASSDSGAVGTNEQFF.

The chain recombines TRBV7-2 with TRBJ2-7; D is uncertain. Germline loops: CDR1 SGHTA, CDR2 FQGNSA. The CDR3 runs to 12 residues. V lost 5 bases to trimming and J lost 2 bases, with 7 bases between them. DNA of the CDR3: TGTGCCAGCAGCCCGATTCCCTACGAGCAGTACTTC. Amino acid sequence: CASSPIPYEQYF.

This clonotype appeared a few times. J is TRBJ1-1 and V is TRBV12-3 or TRBV12-4; D ambiguous. The CDR3 runs 15 residues. Trimming cost V 4 bases and J 1 base, with 13 bases left between them. The CDR3 bases are TGTGCCAGCAGTTCCGACCCCCGGGCGAACACTGAAGCTTTCTTT. This codes for CASSSDPRANTEAFF.

The J gene is TRBJ2-3, the V gene TRBV7-6; 10 bases map to TRBD2. Looked up from germline, CDR1 is SGHVS and CDR2 is FNYEAQ. V shed 1 base, J shed 4 bases, and the junction held 8 bases outside the gene matches. The CDR3 length is 17 residues. CDR3 region: CASSLGASGGAPDTQYF. The CDR3 nucleotides read TGTGCCAGCAGCTTAGGCGCCAGCGGGGGGGCCCCAGATACGCAGTATTTT. Full variable domain (outside the CDR3, taken from reference TRBV7-6 and TRBJ2-3): GAGVSQSPRYKVTKRGQDVALRCDPISGHVSLYWYRQALGQGPEFLTYFNYEAQQDKSGLPNDRFSAERPEGSISTLTIQRTEQRDSAMYRCASSLGASGGAPDTQYFGPGTRLTVL.

The chain uses TRBV7-2 and TRBJ1-6, with a possible D match to TRBD1 (5 bases). The CDR3 extends over 14 amino acids. Germline V gene data show CDR1 as SGHTA and CDR2 as FQGNSA. V lost 3 bases and J lost 6, with 9 bases in between. The CDR3 is CASSFGTSNSPLHF. CDR3 nucleotides: TGTGCCAGCAGCTTCGGGACCAGTAATTCACCCCTCCACTTT.